The clone carrying this T cell receptor beta chain is labeled medium-sized. This CDR3 has 14 residues. V shed 4 bases and J shed 7 bases, with 16 bases lying between them. CDR1 and CDR2 (germline): MGHRA, YSYEKL. The data stem from a study of blood T cell repertoires in COVID-19. As for the study in general: In each case, the material was cDNA or gDNA derived from T cells, B-cell-depleted T cells, or PBMCs.

Sequencing used immunoSEQ multiplex PCR; TCRdb keeps in-frame clones, though not all of them. The table records 270,000 or so clones, 80% to 90% of them present only once. This chain connects TRBV4-1 to TRBJ1-2; D ambiguous. The sample was peripheral blood. The TCR comes from a woman aged 30 to 39 with COVID-19, enrolled during active disease. CDR3: CASSPLEPGSGYTF. In DNA form, the CDR3 reads TGCGCCAGCAGCCCTCTGGAGCCGGGATCTGGCTACACCTTC.